The 20 T cell receptor beta chains below come from one sample, sequenced in a study of blood T cells in healthy people across ages (dated by TCRdb to the mid-2010s). Receptor amplification or capture employed 5' RACE. The data were produced on an Illumina HiSeq 2500. A second about 7 to 11 cycle PCR used a sample-barcoded 5' primer and a J-beta primer mix. TCRdb reworked the public reads: Q25 trimming with fastp, MiXCR clone assembly, productive beta chains retained. Each record represents a unique CDR3 protein, reported with the most common genes and DNA among its rows. Here the sample has around 1,500,000 distinct CDR3 sequences; 28% occur a single time. 7% to 9% of the sample lies in the top ten. Sample: blood. These receptors all stem from a woman in her 30s in good health.

The J gene is TRBJ2-7, the V gene TRBV5-1, with 13 bases fitting TRBD2. The CDR3 runs to 16 residues. Germline V gene data show CDR1 as SGHRS and CDR2 as YFSETQ. The V and J ends lost 3 bases and 0 bases, in that order; junction bases with no gene match: 3. The CDR3 DNA is TGCGCCAGCAGCTCAGGGACTAGCGGGGCCTCCTACGAGCAGTACTTC. Protein product: CASSSGTSGASYEQYF.

Points on this clonotype: One junction end does not reproduce the germline sequence, and a read error may be involved. The gene calls are TRBV5-1 and TRBJ1-1; 7 bases fit TRBD1. Germline V gives CDR1 SGHRS, CDR2 YFSETQ. The CDR3 has 14 residues. CDR3 amino acids: CASSLGGLDTEAFF. The DNA of the CDR3 is TGTGCCAGCAGTTTAGGGGGCTTGGACACTGAAGCTTTCTTT.

The chain has TRBV5-1 and TRBJ2-5, with TRBD1 matching over 9 bases. The V gene's germline CDR1 is SGHRS and CDR2 YFSETQ. This CDR3 is 15 amino acids long. V shed 4 bases and J 4 bases; nucleotides not matched to a gene: 8. The CDR3, as DNA: TGCGCCAGCAGCGCGGGACAGGGAGTTGGAGAGACCCAGTACTTC. It specifies CASSAGQGVGETQYF. Full variable domain (remainder filled in from reference TRBV5-1 and TRBJ2-5): KAGVTQTPRYLIKTRGQQVTLSCSPISGHRSVSWYQQTPGQGLQFLFEYFSETQRNKGNFPGRFSGRQFSNSRSEMNVSTLELGDSALYLCASSAGQGVGETQYFGPGTRLLVL.

The V and J genes are TRBV28 and TRBJ1-5; D is possibly TRBD1 (5 bases). This CDR3 is 15 amino acids long. Per the germline V gene, CDR1 is MDHEN and CDR2 is SYDVKM. V lost 7 bases to trimming and J lost 5 bases, with 18 bases between them. The CDR3 bases are TGTGCCAGCACCCTGGGATGGGCGGGGGATCAGCCCCAGCATTTT. Its translation: CASTLGWAGDQPQHF.

About this clonotype itself: With a much larger clone just one base away, this may be a read error. This chain uses TRBV28 with TRBJ1-1; no clear D gene. The germline gives CDR1 MDHEN, CDR2 SYDVKM. This CDR3 is built from 14 residues. Deletions cut 7 bases from V and 0 bases from J, with 12 bases between. The CDR3 loop is CASTLGRMNTEAFF. As DNA, the CDR3 is TGTGCCAGCACCTTAGGACGGATGAACACTGAAGCTTTCTTT.

The chain recombines TRBV24-1 with TRBJ1-5, with TRBD1 matching 7 bases. V gave up 9 bases and J gave up 5 bases; unmatched junction bases: 6. The CDR3 spans 13 residues. Germline lookup yields CDR1 KGHDR and CDR2 SFDVKD. CDR3 sequence (DNA): TGTGCCACCCCGGGACAGACTTATCAGCCCCAGCATTTT. This codes for CATPGQTYQPQHF.

The chain employs TRBV3-1 and TRBJ2-7, with a weak D call TRBD1 (5 bases). V lost 4 bases, J lost 4 bases, and 17 bases lay in between. Germline CDR1 LGHDT, CDR2 YNNKEL (reference sequence). The CDR3 extends over 15 amino acids. The CDR3 nucleotides read TGTGCCAGCAGCCTAGTGGTAGGGGTAGAATACGAGCAGTACTTC. Translating gives CASSLVVGVEYEQYF.

To note about this clonotype: One base away lies a much larger clone, so this may be a sequencing read error. This sequence joins TRBV28 and TRBJ2-4; 7 bases align to TRBD1. Germline V gene sequence: CDR1 MDHEN, CDR2 SYDVKM. There are 17 residues in the CDR3. The trim removed 6 bases at V and 6 bases at J, leaving 17 bases unmatched. As DNA, the CDR3 is TGTGCCAGCAGCTCACTAGGGGGCCCATCGGTCAGAAACATTCAGTACTTC. Protein product: CASSSLGGPSVRNIQYF.

Worth noting for this clonotype: A read error may be the cause here, since a much bigger clone is one base away. V is TRBV29-1 and J is TRBJ2-7, with D hard to call. V shed 4 bases and J shed 10 bases, with 17 bases lying between them. The V gene's germline CDR1 is SQVTM and CDR2 ANQGSEA. CDR3 length: 12 residues. In DNA form, the CDR3 reads TGCAGCGTTGTAGGCCGCAAAATCGACCAGTACTTC. It specifies CSVVGRKIDQYF.

The chain couples TRBV7-2 to TRBJ2-2; possible D gene TRBD2, 6 bases. Germline CDR1 is SGHTA and CDR2 is FQGNSA. V shed 5 bases and J shed 6 bases, with 19 bases lying between them. This CDR3 region has 16 residues. The CDR3, as DNA: TGTGCCAGCAGCCGAATAGCCGCGGGACGTGCCGGGGAGCTGTTTTTT. Amino acid sequence: CASSRIAAGRAGELFF. Complete variable domain (other parts from reference TRBV7-2 and TRBJ2-2): GAGVSQSPSNKVTEKGKDVELRCDPISGHTALYWYRQSLGQGLEFLIYFQGNSAPDKSGLPSDRFSAERTGGSVSTLTIQRTQQEDSAVYLCASSRIAAGRAGELFFGEGSRLTVL.

Ten or more counts support this clonotype. This rearrangement joins TRBV7-9 to TRBJ2-3; 10 positions match TRBD2. CDR1 and CDR2 from the germline V gene are SEHNR and FQNEAQ (reference sequence). This CDR3 is built from 16 residues. Trimming removed 5 bases from V and 1 base from J; junction bases left unmatched: 6. As DNA, the CDR3 is TGTGCCAGCAGCCCTAGGGGGACTAGCGGCACAGATACGCAGTATTTT. Translating gives CASSPRGTSGTDTQYF. Filled out from reference TRBV7-9 and TRBJ2-3, the complete variable domain reads DTGVSQNPRHKITKRGQNVTFRCDPISEHNRLYWYRQTLGQGPEFLTYFQNEAQLEKSRLLSDRFSAERPKGSFSTLEIQRTEQGDSAMYLCASSPRGTSGTDTQYFGPGTRLTVL.

The V and J genes are TRBV4-1 and TRBJ1-2; 7 bases fit TRBD1. This CDR3 is 14 amino acids long. The trim removed 2 bases at V and 4 bases at J, leaving 4 bases unmatched. CDR1 MGHRA and CDR2 YSYEKL come from the germline V gene. CDR3 protein: CASSQPGQVYGYTF. The CDR3 DNA is TGCGCCAGCAGCCAACCTGGACAGGTCTATGGCTACACCTTC.

The chain employs TRBV7-8 and TRBJ2-1; D gene ambiguous. The V gene lost 5 bases and the J gene lost 6 bases, with 17 bases spanning the gap. This CDR3 region has 15 residues. Per the germline V gene, CDR1 is SGHVS and CDR2 is FQNEAQ. This chain's CDR3 is CASSPQGRALNEQFF. The CDR3 DNA follows: TGTGCCAGCAGCCCCCAAGGCCGCGCCCTCAATGAGCAGTTCTTC.

This clonotype came up a few times. The chain couples TRBV3-1 to TRBJ2-5; 7 positions match TRBD2. J was trimmed by 4 bases and V by 8 bases; bases with no gene match: 7. The length of the CDR3 is 13 residues. The germline gives CDR1 LGHDT, CDR2 YNNKEL (reference sequence). The CDR3 region is CASCPGGGETQYF. CDR3 bases: TGTGCCAGCTGCCCGGGGGGAGGAGAGACCCAGTACTTC.

V is TRBV6-2 or TRBV6-3 and J is TRBJ2-1, with D maybe TRBD2 (5 bases). V shed 7 bases and J shed 7 bases, with 17 bases lying between them. The CDR3 loop spans 14 amino acids. CDR1 and CDR2 from the germline V gene are MNHEY and SVGEGT. In DNA form, the CDR3 reads TGTGCCAGCATCCCAGGAGGTGGACGGAATGAGCAGTTCTTC. Encoded protein: CASIPGGGRNEQFF.

The genes are TRBV11-2 and TRBJ2-1; D uncertain. Germline CDR1 SGHAT, CDR2 FQNNGV. The CDR3 has 14 residues. V was clipped by 8 bases and J by 4 bases, with 15 bases between them. The CDR3 DNA is TGTGCCAGCGGAAATGTGGACGGGTACAATGAGCAGTTCTTC. As protein: CASGNVDGYNEQFF.

The rearrangement uses TRBV5-5 and TRBJ2-1, with a tentative D call TRBD2 (5 bases). The CDR3 has 12 amino acids. Trimming removed 6 bases at V and 10 bases at J, with 14 bases between. Per germline, CDR1 SGHKS and CDR2 YYEKEE (reference sequence). This chain's CDR3 is CASKDEGYEQFF. The CDR3 DNA reads as TGTGCCAGCAAGGACGAGGGCTACGAGCAGTTCTTC.

This clonotype has only a few counts. The rearrangement links TRBV15 to TRBJ2-7; 8 bases fit TRBD1. This CDR3 contains 16 residues. Unmatched junction bases numbered 11, after V lost 6 bases and J lost 1 base. The germline gives CDR1 LNHNV, CDR2 YYDKDF (reference sequence). The CDR3: CATSPRTGRLSYEQYF. In DNA, the CDR3 is TGTGCCACCAGTCCCAGGACAGGGCGCCTATCCTACGAGCAGTACTTC.

The rearrangement uses TRBV28 and TRBJ2-7, with D possibly being TRBD2 (5 bases). The CDR3 spans 14 residues. V lost 10 bases to trimming and J lost 0 bases, with 16 bases between them. The germline V gene has CDR1 MDHEN and CDR2 SYDVKM. The CDR3 coding sequence is TGTGCCACCCAAAGACGGGATTTCTCCTACGAGCAGTACTTC. It codes for CATQRRDFSYEQYF. Together with reference TRBV28 and TRBJ2-7, the CDR3 gives the full variable domain: DVKVTQSSRYLVKRTGEKVFLECVQDMDHENMFWYRQDPGLGLRLIYFSYDVKMKEKGDIPEGYSVSREKKERFSLILESASTNQTSMYLCATQRRDFSYEQYFGPGTRLTVT.

This chain uses TRBV30 with TRBJ1-5; D call uncertain. V lost 1 base to trimming and J lost 4 bases, with 8 bases between them. Germline V gene lookup returns CDR1 GTSNPN and CDR2 SVGIG (reference sequence). CDR3 length equals 13 residues. CDR3 loop: CAWSGTGNQPQHF. CDR3 bases: TGTGCCTGGAGTGGGACGGGAAATCAGCCCCAGCATTTT.